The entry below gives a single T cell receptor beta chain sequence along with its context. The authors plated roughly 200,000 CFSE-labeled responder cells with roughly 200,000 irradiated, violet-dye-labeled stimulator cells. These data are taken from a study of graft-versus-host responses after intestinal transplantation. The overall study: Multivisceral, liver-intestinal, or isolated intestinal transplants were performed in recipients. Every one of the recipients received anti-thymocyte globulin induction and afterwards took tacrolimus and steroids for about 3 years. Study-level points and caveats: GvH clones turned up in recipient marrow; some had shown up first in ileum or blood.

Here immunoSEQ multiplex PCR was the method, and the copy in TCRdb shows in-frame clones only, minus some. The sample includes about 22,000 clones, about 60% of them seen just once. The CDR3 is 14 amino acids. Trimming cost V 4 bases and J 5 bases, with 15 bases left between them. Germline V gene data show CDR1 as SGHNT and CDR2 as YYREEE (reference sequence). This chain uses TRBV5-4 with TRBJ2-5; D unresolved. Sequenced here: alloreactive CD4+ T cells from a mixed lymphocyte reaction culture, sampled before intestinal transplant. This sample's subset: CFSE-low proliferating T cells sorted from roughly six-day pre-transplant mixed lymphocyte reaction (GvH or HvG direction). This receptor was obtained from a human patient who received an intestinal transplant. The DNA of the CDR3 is TGTGCCAGCAGCCCCAGTCTTTCTCGTGAGACCCAGTACTTC. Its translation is CASSPSLSRETQYF.